A single sample gave rise to the 8 T cell receptor beta chains below, sequenced in a study of T cells in Graves' hyperthyroidism and ophthalmopathy. From RNA transcripts, TCR beta CDR3 regions were amplified. With the HTBI primer set, the TCR CDR3 went through a first round of RT-PCR. TCRdb recomputed calls from the multiplex PCR reads with MiXCR, one row per CDR3 protein. This table holds around 690,000 distinct CDR3 sequences, 17% found once. Sequencing input: blood. These receptors were collected from a man aged 50-60 years with Graves' hyperthyroidism.

This clonotype came up many times. The genes are TRBV7-9 and TRBJ2-7; 12 nucleotides align to TRBD2. CDR1 and CDR2 from the germline V gene are SEHNR and FQNEAQ (reference sequence). This CDR3 is built from 15 residues. V was clipped by 7 bases and J by 5 bases; unmatched bases: 9. The CDR3 nucleotides read TGTGCCAGCACCACACCTCTAGCGGGAGGGAACGAGCAGTACTTC. It codes for CASTTPLAGGNEQYF.

V gene TRBV9 combines with J gene TRBJ2-3; 9 bases are shared with TRBD1. V shed 3 bases, J shed 1 base, and the junction held 6 bases outside the gene matches. The CDR3 length is 16 residues. CDR1 and CDR2 from the germline V gene are SGDLS and YYNGEE. CDR3 bases: TGTGCCAGCAGCGCGGACACAGGGGGCCGCACAGATACGCAGTATTTT. This encodes CASSADTGGRTDTQYF.

This rearrangement joins TRBV6-2 or TRBV6-3 to TRBJ2-7; 7 bases are shared with TRBD2. J lost 3 bases, V lost 6 bases, and 2 bases had no gene match. The CDR3 totals 12 residues. CDR1 and CDR2 from the germline V gene are MNHEY and SVGEGT. This CDR3 is CASRTSIYEQYF. The CDR3 DNA is TGTGCCAGCAGGACTAGCATCTACGAGCAGTACTTC.

This clonotype has at least ten counts. The chain couples TRBV7-9 to TRBJ2-1; perhaps TRBD1 as D (5 bases). Between the trimmed V and J ends, which lost 1 base and 6 bases, there was a span of 10 bases. The CDR3 contains 14 residues. Per the germline V gene, CDR1 is SEHNR and CDR2 is FQNEAQ (reference sequence). The CDR3 spells CASSLGQNGNEQFF. The CDR3 DNA sequence: TGTGCCAGCAGCTTAGGACAGAATGGCAATGAGCAGTTCTTC. Drawing the rest from reference TRBV7-9 and TRBJ2-1, the complete variable domain is DTGVSQNPRHKITKRGQNVTFRCDPISEHNRLYWYRQTLGQGPEFLTYFQNEAQLEKSRLLSDRFSAERPKGSFSTLEIQRTEQGDSAMYLCASSLGQNGNEQFFGPGTRLTVL.

The rearrangement uses TRBV28 and TRBJ2-7; 9 bases fit TRBD1. There are 14 residues in the CDR3. Per the germline V gene, CDR1 is MDHEN and CDR2 is SYDVKM. V lost 5 bases to trimming and J lost 7 bases; unmatched junction nucleotides: 9. The CDR3, as DNA: TGTGCCAGCAGTACACAGGGGGCCCCCAGGGAGCAGTACTTC. It encodes CASSTQGAPREQYF.

In its sample, this clonotype was seen many times. The rearrangement links TRBV7-2 to TRBJ2-3, with TRBD1 matching 7 bases. Germline CDR1 SGHTA, CDR2 FQGNSA. The CDR3 loop spans 13 amino acids. V trimming: 5 bases; J trimming: 5 bases; junction bases outside the gene matches: 4. The chain's CDR3 is CASSKQGIDTQYF. The CDR3 bases are TGTGCCAGCAGCAAACAGGGGATAGATACGCAGTATTTT. Full variable domain (remainder filled in from reference TRBV7-2 and TRBJ2-3): GAGVSQSPSNKVTEKGKDVELRCDPISGHTALYWYRQSLGQGLEFLIYFQGNSAPDKSGLPSDRFSAERTGGSVSTLTIQRTQQEDSAVYLCASSKQGIDTQYFGPGTRLTVL.

This clonotype has ten or more counts. This sequence joins TRBV28 and TRBJ2-1, with D unresolved. Germline CDR1 is MDHEN and CDR2 is SYDVKM. The CDR3 runs to 10 residues. With 3 bases removed from V and 15 bases from J, the gap between germline ends came to 9 bases. CDR3 region: CASSFGMMFF. Written as DNA, the CDR3 is TGTGCCAGCAGTTTCGGAATGATGTTCTTC.

This clonotype was found many times. V and J are TRBV29-1 and TRBJ2-7, with 9 bases aligning to TRBD2. The trim removed 5 bases at V and 7 bases at J, leaving 9 bases unmatched. Germline V CDR1 and CDR2: SQVTM, ANQGSEA. The CDR3 spans 13 residues. The DNA of the CDR3 is TGCAGCGTTCAGCCTAGCGGGGCCGGGGAGCAGTACTTC. The encoded protein is CSVQPSGAGEQYF.